This T cell receptor (beta chain) was recovered during a study of T-cell reconstitution after alpha-beta-depleted transplantation in children. This clonotype was picked up a small number of times. The V gene's germline CDR1 is MNHEY and CDR2 SMNVEV (reference sequence). The CDR3 runs 12 residues. Trimming took 5 bases from V and 4 from J, leaving 7 bases between them. Unique molecular identifiers tagged the TCRbeta library. Via MiXCR, TCRdb re-called the PCR reads, giving one row per CDR3 protein. The table records nearly 550,000 distinct CDR3 sequences, around 20% of them present only once. This chain joins TRBV27 and TRBJ2-3; no reliable D call. Sequenced here: PBMCs from the stem cell graft donor, sampled from the stem cell graft. This TCR was sampled from a human donor who donated a stem cell graft to a child with acute lymphoblastic leukemia. The CDR3 protein is CASSPNADTQYF. The CDR3 DNA reads as TGTGCCAGCAGTCCTAACGCAGATACGCAGTATTTT.